Each of the 9 T cell receptor beta chains below was sequenced from the same sample in a study of CD8 T cells in ankylosing spondylitis. TCRdb ran MiXCR on the 5' RACE reads and lists one entry per CDR3 protein. The sample lists under 55,000 distinct CDR3 sequences; 6.5% to 9% were seen once. Source material: blood, either unsorted or a sorted T cell fraction (not recorded which). Receptors were obtained from a female donor with ankylosing spondylitis or in good health (not recorded which).

This clonotype came up many times. This chain links TRBV6-5 with TRBJ1-1; TRBD1 agrees at 8 bases. Trimming cost V 6 bases and J 5 bases; bases outside gene matches: 11. The CDR3 covers 15 residues. Germline V gene data show CDR1 as MNHEY and CDR2 as SVGAGI. In DNA, the CDR3 is TGTGCCAGCAGCTACCAGACAGGGGTGGGTACTGAAGCTTTCTTT. Translating gives CASSYQTGVGTEAFF.

This clonotype was recorded at least ten times. The chain has TRBV5-1 and TRBJ2-7, with D perhaps assigned TRBD1 or TRBD2 (5 bases each). The CDR3 runs to 14 residues. The V end lost 3 bases, the J end lost 2 bases, and 12 bases lay between the germline ends. Germline V gene lookup returns CDR1 SGHRS and CDR2 YFSETQ. CDR3 residues: CASSYGTDTYEQYF. The CDR3 DNA reads TGCGCCAGCAGCTATGGGACGGATACCTACGAGCAGTACTTC.

This clonotype was counted ten times or more. The rearrangement uses TRBV7-8 and TRBJ1-1; D call uncertain. CDR3 length: 14 residues. Germline V gene lookup returns CDR1 SGHVS and CDR2 FQNEAQ. Trimming shortened V by 5 bases and J by 8 bases, and 18 bases separated the two germline ends. CDR3 amino acids: CASSPNFMRREAFF. DNA for the CDR3: TGTGCCAGCAGCCCCAATTTTATGCGGAGGGAAGCTTTCTTT.

This clonotype showed up many times. The V call is TRBV28, the J call TRBJ1-4; no clear D gene. Between the trimmed V and J ends, which lost 10 bases and 0 bases, there was a span of 12 bases. This CDR3 comprises 14 residues. From germline, CDR1 is MDHEN and CDR2 SYDVKM. CDR3 loop: CATWTPATNEKLFF. The CDR3 nucleotides read TGTGCCACCTGGACGCCCGCAACTAATGAAAAACTGTTTTTT.

Many counts were recorded for this clonotype. J is TRBJ2-3 and V is TRBV20-1; 8 nucleotides match TRBD2. Germline V gene sequence: CDR1 DFQATT, CDR2 SNEGSKA (reference sequence). The ends lost 6 bases at V and 6 bases at J; junction bases unmatched: 14. The CDR3 consists of 15 residues. The CDR3 protein is CSAEALGTGGDTQYF. DNA for the CDR3: TGCAGTGCGGAAGCTTTAGGCACGGGAGGGGATACGCAGTATTTT.

Comments on this clonotype: Just one base apart from a much larger clone, this may be a read error. The CDR3 bases are TGTGCCAGCAGCCCACAGGGGGCGACGAACACCGGGGGGCTGTTTTTT. It codes for CASSPQGATNTGGLFF. The chain combines TRBV7-6 with TRBJ2-2; 9 bases agree with TRBD1. Germline V gene sequence: CDR1 SGHVS, CDR2 FNYEAQ. This CDR3 is built from 16 residues.

Many counts were recorded for this clonotype. V is TRBV5-1 and J is TRBJ2-2, with TRBD2 identical over 8 bases. CDR3 size: 14 residues. V lost 2 bases and J lost 6; bases outside the gene matches: 3. CDR1 SGHRS and CDR2 YFSETQ come from the germline V gene. For the CDR3, the DNA is TGCGCCAGCAGCTTACGGGGGGGCGCCGGGGAGCTGTTTTTT. Translated: CASSLRGGAGELFF. The full variable domain, its missing parts supplied by reference TRBV5-1 and TRBJ2-2, is KAGVTQTPRYLIKTRGQQVTLSCSPISGHRSVSWYQQTPGQGLQFLFEYFSETQRNKGNFPGRFSGRQFSNSRSEMNVSTLELGDSALYLCASSLRGGAGELFFGEGSRLTVL.

This clonotype was detected ten times or more. The rearrangement uses TRBV6-5 and TRBJ1-2; 8 nucleotides line up with TRBD1. Trimming cost V 11 bases and J 4 bases; bases outside gene matches: 6. From germline, CDR1 is MNHEY and CDR2 SVGAGI. The CDR3 has 12 amino acids. DNA of the CDR3: TGTGCCGTTTCGGGACAGGCCTATGGCTACACCTTC. Its protein is CAVSGQAYGYTF.

The table lists this clonotype with many counts. J is TRBJ2-1 and V is TRBV18; D possibly uses TRBD1 or TRBD2 (5 bases each). Per germline, CDR1 KGHSH and CDR2 LQKENI. V was clipped by 6 bases and J by 6 bases, with 15 bases between them. CDR3 size: 14 residues. CDR3 nucleotides: TGTGCCAGCTCGCCAAGGAGGACAATCAATGAGCAGTTCTTC. This sequence encodes CASSPRRTINEQFF. Drawing the rest from reference TRBV18 and TRBJ2-1, the complete variable domain is NAGVMQNPRHLVRRRGQEARLRCSPMKGHSHVYWYRQLPEEGLKFMVYLQKENIIDESGMPKERFSAEFPKEGPSILRIQQVVRGDSAAYFCASSPRRTINEQFFGPGTRLTVL.